This T cell receptor beta chain was captured by sequencing in a study of blood T cell repertoires in COVID-19. Clinical history reported by participants formed the basis on which cohorts were assigned. As handled by the study authors: The authors estimated nucleated cell counts from reference gene primer amplification. Using immunoSEQ multiplex PCR, the repertoire was profiled, and TCRdb retains in-frame clones only, with some absent. The V and J calls and the clone size are those of that table, but D and trimming were determined from the DNA. The table lists 150,000 to 200,000 clones, over 75% of them singletons, with 8% to 13% in the top ten. V was cut by 0 bases and J by 1 base, with 16 bases left in between. The CDR3 loop spans 18 amino acids. CDR1 is LGHNA, CDR2 YNFKEQ, per germline.

The source of this sequence is a man aged 45-60 years who had recovered from COVID-19. This chain joins TRBV4-2 and TRBJ1-3; D call uncertain. The sample consisted of PBMCs or T cells enriched from blood (not recorded which). The CDR3 loop reads CASSQEVATADSGNTIYF. The CDR3 DNA sequence: TGTGCCAGCAGCCAAGAAGTGGCGACGGCGGATTCTGGAAACACCATATATTTT.